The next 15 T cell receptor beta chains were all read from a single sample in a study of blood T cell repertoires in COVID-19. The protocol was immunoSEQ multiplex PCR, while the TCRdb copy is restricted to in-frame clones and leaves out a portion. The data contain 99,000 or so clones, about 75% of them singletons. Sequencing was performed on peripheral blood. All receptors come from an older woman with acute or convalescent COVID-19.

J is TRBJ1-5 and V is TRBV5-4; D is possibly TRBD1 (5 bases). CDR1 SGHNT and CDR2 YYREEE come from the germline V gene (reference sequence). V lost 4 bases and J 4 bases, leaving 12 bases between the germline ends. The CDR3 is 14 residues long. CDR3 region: CASSQGLTNQPQHF. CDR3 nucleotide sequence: TGTGCCAGCAGCCAGGGCCTGACAAATCAGCCCCAGCATTTT.

This CDR3 reads CASSARIQGPAYEQYF. As DNA, the CDR3 is TGTGCCAGCAGTGCACGGATACAGGGTCCCGCCTACGAGCAGTACTTC. V is TRBV2 and J is TRBJ2-7; D might be TRBD1 (6 bases). The CDR3 covers 16 residues. Trimming removed 4 bases from V and 2 bases from J, with 18 bases in between. Germline V gene data show CDR1 as SNHLY and CDR2 as FYNNEI.

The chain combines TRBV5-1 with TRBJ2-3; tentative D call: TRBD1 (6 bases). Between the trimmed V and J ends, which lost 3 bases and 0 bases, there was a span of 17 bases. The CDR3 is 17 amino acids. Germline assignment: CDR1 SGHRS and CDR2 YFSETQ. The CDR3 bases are TGCGCCAGCAGCTCCCTAACGACAGGCCTTAGCACAGATACGCAGTATTTT. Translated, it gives CASSSLTTGLSTDTQYF. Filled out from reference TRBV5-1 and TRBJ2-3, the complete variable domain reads KAGVTQTPRYLIKTRGQQVTLSCSPISGHRSVSWYQQTPGQGLQFLFEYFSETQRNKGNFPGRFSGRQFSNSRSEMNVSTLELGDSALYLCASSSLTTGLSTDTQYFGPGTRLTVL.

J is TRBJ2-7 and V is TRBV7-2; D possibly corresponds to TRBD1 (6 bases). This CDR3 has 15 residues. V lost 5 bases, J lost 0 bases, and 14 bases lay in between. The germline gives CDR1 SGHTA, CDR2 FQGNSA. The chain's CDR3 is CASSHGQISSYEQYF. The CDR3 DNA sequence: TGTGCCAGCAGCCACGGACAGATTAGCTCCTACGAGCAGTACTTC.

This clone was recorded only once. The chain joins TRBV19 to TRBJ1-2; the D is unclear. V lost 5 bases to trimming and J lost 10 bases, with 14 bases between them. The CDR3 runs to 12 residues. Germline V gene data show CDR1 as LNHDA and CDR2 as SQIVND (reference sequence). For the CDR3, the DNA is TGTGCCAGTAGTGCCCGAGTTGGAGACTACACCTTC. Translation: CASSARVGDYTF.

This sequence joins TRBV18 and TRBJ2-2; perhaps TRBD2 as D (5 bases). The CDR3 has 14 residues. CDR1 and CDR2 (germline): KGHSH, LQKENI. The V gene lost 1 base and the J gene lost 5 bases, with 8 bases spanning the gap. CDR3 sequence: CASSPLSGTGELFF. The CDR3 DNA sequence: TGTGCCAGCTCACCACTCTCGGGGACCGGGGAGCTGTTTTTT.

The CDR3 protein is CASSYLGGGETQYF. The CDR3 DNA sequence: TGTGCCAGCAGCTACCTTGGGGGGGGAGAGACCCAGTACTTC. The chain carries TRBV3-1 (or the pseudogene TRBV3-2) and TRBJ2-5; 7 nucleotides align to TRBD2. Germline V CDR1 and CDR2: LGHDT, YNNKEL (reference sequence). This CDR3 is built from 14 residues. With 5 bases clipped from V and 4 bases from J, the junction kept 7 bases outside the gene matches.

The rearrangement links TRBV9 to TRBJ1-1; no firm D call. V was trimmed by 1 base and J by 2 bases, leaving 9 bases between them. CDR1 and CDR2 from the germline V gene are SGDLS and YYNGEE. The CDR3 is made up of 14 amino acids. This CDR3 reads CASSVREVNTEAFF. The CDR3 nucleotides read TGTGCCAGCAGCGTAAGGGAGGTCAACACTGAAGCTTTCTTT.

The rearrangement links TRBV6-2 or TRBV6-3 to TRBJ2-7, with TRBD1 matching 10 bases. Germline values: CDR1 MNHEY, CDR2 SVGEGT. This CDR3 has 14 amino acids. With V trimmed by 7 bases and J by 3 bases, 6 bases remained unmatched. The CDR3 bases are TGTGCCAGCAACCCGGGACAGGGGTTCTACGAGCAGTACTTC. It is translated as CASNPGQGFYEQYF.

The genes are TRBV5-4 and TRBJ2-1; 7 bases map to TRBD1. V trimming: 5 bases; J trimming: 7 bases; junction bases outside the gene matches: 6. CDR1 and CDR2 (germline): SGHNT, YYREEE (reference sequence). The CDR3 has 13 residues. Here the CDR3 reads CASSNYRGNEQFF. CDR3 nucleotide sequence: TGTGCCAGCAGTAATTACAGGGGTAATGAGCAGTTCTTC.

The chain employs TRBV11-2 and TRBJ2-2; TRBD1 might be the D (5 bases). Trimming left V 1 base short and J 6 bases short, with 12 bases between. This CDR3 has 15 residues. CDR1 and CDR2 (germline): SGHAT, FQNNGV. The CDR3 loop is CASSLVGGASGELFF. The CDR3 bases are TGTGCCAGCAGCTTAGTAGGTGGGGCGTCCGGGGAGCTGTTTTTT.

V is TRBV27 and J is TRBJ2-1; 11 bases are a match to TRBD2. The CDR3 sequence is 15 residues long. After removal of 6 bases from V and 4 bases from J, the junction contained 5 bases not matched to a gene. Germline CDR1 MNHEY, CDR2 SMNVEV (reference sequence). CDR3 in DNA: TGTGCCAGCAGCGCACTAGCGGGGGCGTACAATGAGCAGTTCTTC. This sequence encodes CASSALAGAYNEQFF.

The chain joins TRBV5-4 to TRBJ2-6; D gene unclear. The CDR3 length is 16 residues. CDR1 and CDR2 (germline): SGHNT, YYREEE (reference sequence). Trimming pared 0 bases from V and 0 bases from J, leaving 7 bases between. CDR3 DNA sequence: TGTGCCAGCAGCTTGGCCTGGGCCTCTGGGGCCAACGTCCTGACTTTC. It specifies CASSLAWASGANVLTF.

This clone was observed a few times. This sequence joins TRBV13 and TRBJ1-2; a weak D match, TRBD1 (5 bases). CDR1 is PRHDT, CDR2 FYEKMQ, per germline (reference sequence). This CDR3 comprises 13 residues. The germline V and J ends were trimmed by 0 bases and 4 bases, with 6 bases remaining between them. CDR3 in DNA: TGTGCCAGCAGCTTAGGGCAGGGCTATGGCTACACCTTC. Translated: CASSLGQGYGYTF.

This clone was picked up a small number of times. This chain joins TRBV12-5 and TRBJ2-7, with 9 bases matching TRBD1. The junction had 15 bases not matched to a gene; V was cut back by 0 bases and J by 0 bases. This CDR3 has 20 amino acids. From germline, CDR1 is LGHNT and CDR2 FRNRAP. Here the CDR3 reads CASGLVPRWDPGQGSYEQYF. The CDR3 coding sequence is TGTGCTAGTGGTTTGGTACCAAGATGGGACCCGGGACAGGGCTCCTACGAGCAGTACTTC. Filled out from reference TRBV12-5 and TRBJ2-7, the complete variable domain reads DARVTQTPRHKVTEMGQEVTMRCQPILGHNTVFWYRQTMMQGLELLAYFRNRAPLDDSGMPKDRFSAEMPDATLATLKIQPSEPRDSAVYFCASGLVPRWDPGQGSYEQYFGPGTRLTVT.